This entry is about one TCR beta chain. It has no known antigen specificity. No base qualities exist here, and no much larger clone lies one base off it. Reading the label with the study, this specimen's time point is: blood at routine non-recurrence follow-up after resection. Whole RNA extracted from tumor and nontumor lung tissue, or from cryopreserved PBMC samples, was used for TCR sequencing without cell sorting. Only patients with enough RNA available from two or more tumor regions were chosen for TCR sequencing. This sample is drawn from a study of spatial heterogeneity in lung cancer (dated by TCRdb to between 2019 and 2020). At the level of the whole study: Samples were obtained from approximately 70 patients with early-stage, untreated non-small cell lung cancer from the lung TRACERx cohort. Nonsynonymous mutation counts, determined by whole-exome sequencing of tumor tissue, were related to features of the TCR repertoire. In the raw uncorrected reads, each unique combination of TCR and UMI appeared more than ten times on average. At surgery, both alpha and beta chains were TCR-sequenced in 200 to 250 tumor regions, over 61 matched nontumor lung samples and 56 PBMC samples. More beta-chain than alpha-chain transcripts were consistently detected, likely reflecting higher beta-chain transcript abundance. In non-small cell lung cancer, the study quantitatively compared TCR alpha and beta repertoires across several tumor regions, matched nontumor lung, and blood. Follow-up PBMC samples were sequenced whenever available, with a median time to follow-up of approximately two years after resection. Overall results and qualifications from the work: Ubiquitous expanded tumor TCRs were found in blood more often at tumor resection than at routine follow-up. Additional single-cell paired TCR alpha and beta sequencing was considered necessary to confirm, at a functional level, the hypothesis that regional TCRs recognize regional mutations. Only 13 to 15 patients were included in the comparisons of baseline and follow-up blood repertoires.

Library generation was performed with 5' RACE. The sequencer was a NextSeq 500. To allow correction of PCR and sequencing errors, the TCR library protocol tagged every TCR cDNA molecule with a unique molecular identifier. Regarding the original processing steps: TCR identification, UMI-based error correction and CDR3 extraction were performed with Decombinator tools. TCRs above a frequency of 2 per 1,000, corresponding to the top 1% of the tumor frequency distribution, were defined as expanded. Renyi diversity was computed with the R vegan package after each repertoire had been subsampled 100 times to 5,000 TCRs. CDR3 similarity networks were built from amino acid triplet string-kernel similarity, with CDR3s being connected when pairwise similarity was above 0.82. The raw public reads went through TCRdb reprocessing: fastp at Q25, MiXCR clone calling, in-frame beta chains kept. When rows share a CDR3 protein, they turn into one entry using the most common DNA and genes. TCRdb assigned the V and J calls; the authors' analysis was not used. For this sample the table gives 85,000 to 100,000 distinct CDR3 sequences, of which approximately 19% were detected only once. The top ten clonotypes cover 20% to 25% of the sample.

According to the germline V gene, CDR1 reads KGHSH and CDR2 reads LQKENI. Measured from the cysteine to the phenylalanine, the CDR3 is 14 residues long. The retained sequence is limited to the CDR3, 42 bases, with the frame set at the first base. Trimming costs V 3 bases and J 4 bases, and their ends lie 10 bases apart. This chain is built from TRBV18 and TRBJ1-5; no confident D gene assignment can be made. Material: PBMCs, obtained at follow-up. The origin of this receptor is a male donor with early-stage non-small cell lung cancer. Here is the DNA: TGTGCCAGCTCACCTAGTGCGGGGAATCAGCCCCAGCATTTT. This yields the protein CASSPSAGNQPQHF.